This T cell receptor beta chain was obtained from a study of cytomegalovirus exposure and HLA in healthy donors. V was cut by 4 bases and J by 4 bases, with 10 bases left in between. The CDR3 sequence is 13 residues long. The germline gives CDR1 SEHNR, CDR2 FQNEAQ (reference sequence). Sequencing was performed with immunoSEQ multiplex PCR; in TCRdb, only in-frame clones are kept and a portion is missing. Altogether approximately 270,000 clones are present, 80% to 90% being singletons, with the ten largest covering about 1%. Concerning this clone: Its specificity is unknown.

General study results and limits: According to a later analysis, TCR clusters from the first cohort tended to co-occur in the 120 or so validation repertoires. Most TCR sequences were uncommon, yet certain public TCRs appeared in many donors.

V and J are TRBV7-9 and TRBJ1-1; D gene ambiguous. Sequences were obtained from PBMCs. This receptor was obtained from a woman younger than 35 in good health and CMV-seronegative. CDR3 residues: CASSSRVGTEAFF. The CDR3 DNA follows: TGTGCCAGCAGCTCCCGGGTGGGCACTGAAGCTTTCTTT.